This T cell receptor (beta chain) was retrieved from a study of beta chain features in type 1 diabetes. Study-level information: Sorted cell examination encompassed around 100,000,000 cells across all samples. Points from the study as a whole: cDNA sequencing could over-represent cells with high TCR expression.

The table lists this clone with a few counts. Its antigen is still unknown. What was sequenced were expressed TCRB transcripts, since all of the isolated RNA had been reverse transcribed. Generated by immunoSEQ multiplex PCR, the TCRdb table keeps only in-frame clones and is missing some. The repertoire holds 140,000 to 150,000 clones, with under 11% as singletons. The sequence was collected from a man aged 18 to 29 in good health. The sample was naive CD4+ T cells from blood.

The CDR3 is CASSLTDGKNQPQHF. In nucleotides, the CDR3 is TGTGCCAGCAGCCTTACGGACGGGAAAAATCAGCCCCAGCATTTT. The chain carries TRBV7-3 and TRBJ1-5; D remains ambiguous. The CDR3 length is 15 residues. Germline lookup yields CDR1 SGHTA and CDR2 FQGTGA. Deletions cut 5 bases from V and 4 bases from J, with 15 bases between.